Described below is a single T cell receptor (beta chain) sequence and its context. Method: immunoSEQ multiplex PCR; TCRdb's copy keeps in-frame clones and lacks some. The sample holds 25,000 to 30,000 clones, roughly 80% seen once. This entry is derived from a study of blood T cell repertoires in COVID-19. V was clipped by 4 bases and J by 0 bases, with 16 bases between them. CDR3 size: 17 residues. Germline V gene lookup returns CDR1 SNHLY and CDR2 FYNNEI. The sequenced material came from peripheral blood. This chain connects TRBV2 to TRBJ2-1; maybe TRBD1 (6 bases). This receptor was identified in a man aged 45-65 years with active or convalescent COVID-19. Written as DNA, the CDR3 is TGTGCCAGCAGTGCACGCTCACTAGGGGGCTCCTACAATGAGCAGTTCTTC. This sequence encodes CASSARSLGGSYNEQFF.